The source of this TCR beta chain is a study of control samples from healthy donors and cancer patients. Using immunoSEQ multiplex PCR, the repertoire was profiled, and TCRdb retains in-frame clones only, with some absent. The sample has 120,000 to 150,000 clones, about 88% seen once. V dropped 6 bases and J dropped 3; count of bases not matched to a gene: 6. The CDR3 is made up of 14 amino acids. Germline V gene sequence: CDR1 SEHNR, CDR2 FQNEAQ (reference sequence). This TCR was sampled from a woman in her twenties or thirties in good health. The sample comprised blood. The chain carries TRBV7-9 and TRBJ2-7; 9 bases fit TRBD2. CDR3 nucleotides: TGTGCCAGCAGTTCCTGTAGCGGGAGCTACGAGCAGTACTTC. Protein: CASSSCSGSYEQYF.